Presented here are 9 T cell receptor beta chains from one specimen sequenced in a study of human T cells and chemical hapten exposure. TCRdb processed the RACE reads anew with MiXCR; each CDR3 protein has one entry. Here the sample spans tens of thousands of distinct CDR3 sequences, approximately 5.5% being singletons. As to time point: healthy volunteer bleed at 6 weeks. It was unfractionated whole blood from which total RNA was extracted. The material sequenced was whole blood. The receptors were sampled from a human donor in good health. Some clones in this sample may be carry-over from other donors' samples.

The chain is built from TRBV4-3 and TRBJ2-3, with 7 bases that match TRBD2. Germline CDR1 LGHNA, CDR2 YSLEER. The V and J ends lost 4 bases and 1 base, in that order; junction bases with no gene match: 8. This CDR3 contains 16 residues. CDR3 region: CASSRELAGGTDTQYF. The CDR3 coding sequence is TGCGCCAGCAGCCGAGAGCTCGCGGGGGGCACAGATACGCAGTATTTT.

This clonotype came up many times. The chain carries TRBV18 and TRBJ2-6, with unresolved D. Trimming took off 3 bases at V and 2 bases at J, with 2 bases between the two ends. The CDR3 consists of 13 residues. The germline V gene has CDR1 KGHSH and CDR2 LQKENI. CDR3 DNA sequence: TGTGCCAGCTCACCCGCTGGGGCCAACGTCCTGACTTTC. As protein: CASSPAGANVLTF.

This clonotype was found many times. V and J are TRBV20-1 and TRBJ1-2, with D maybe TRBD1 (6 bases). The CDR3 has 14 residues. V was clipped by 2 bases and J by 4 bases, with 14 bases between them. Germline V CDR1 and CDR2: DFQATT, SNEGSKA (reference sequence). CDR3 residues: CSARIWTEVYGYTF. In DNA form, the CDR3 reads TGCAGTGCTAGAATCTGGACAGAAGTCTATGGCTACACCTTC.

The chain employs TRBV29-1 and TRBJ1-2; TRBD1 might be the D (6 bases). This CDR3 is built from 16 residues. V was trimmed by 0 bases and J by 4 bases, leaving 18 bases between them. Germline assignment: CDR1 SQVTM and CDR2 ANQGSEA. The CDR3 here is CSVEDQSGALGYGYTF. CDR3 sequence (DNA): TGCAGCGTTGAAGATCAGTCAGGGGCTCTAGGCTATGGCTACACCTTC. The variable domain in full, completed from reference TRBV29-1 and TRBJ1-2, reads SAVISQKPSRDICQRGTSLTIQCQVDSQVTMMFWYRQQPGQSLTLIATANQGSEATYESGFVIDKFPISRPNLTFSTLTVSNMSPEDSSIYLCSVEDQSGALGYGYTFGSGTRLTVV.

This clonotype has at least ten counts. The chain joins TRBV29-1 to TRBJ1-2; D remains ambiguous. The germline CDR1 and CDR2 sequences are SQVTM and ANQGSEA. This CDR3 contains 12 residues. Trimming took 5 bases from V and 0 from J, leaving 7 bases between them. The CDR3 sequence is CSVWGTNYGYTF. Here the CDR3 DNA reads TGCAGCGTTTGGGGAACTAACTATGGCTACACCTTC.

The sample holds many counts of this clonotype. The V and J genes are TRBV20-1 and TRBJ1-2, with D possibly TRBD1 on 5 matching bases. The CDR3 length is 11 residues. V lost 3 bases and J lost 5, with 7 bases in between. Germline-derived CDR1 and CDR2 are DFQATT and SNEGSKA (reference sequence). CDR3 sequence reads: CSASDSYGYTF. As DNA, the CDR3 is TGCAGTGCTAGCGACAGTTATGGCTACACCTTC.

This clonotype was detected many times. The chain combines TRBV29-1 with TRBJ2-3, with D possibly being TRBD2 (6 bases). The CDR3 contains 12 residues. The ends were cut back, 4 bases at V and 6 bases at J, with 11 bases in the middle. CDR1 and CDR2 from the germline V gene are SQVTM and ANQGSEA. CDR3 in amino acids: CSVALAPDTQYF. CDR3 bases: TGCAGCGTTGCACTAGCTCCGGATACGCAGTATTTT.

This clonotype occurred many times. V and J are TRBV7-2 and TRBJ2-5; a possible D gene is TRBD2 (5 bases). Germline V gives CDR1 SGHTA, CDR2 FQGNSA. The V end lost 1 base, the J end lost 1 base, and 13 bases lay between the germline ends. The CDR3 loop spans 16 amino acids. CDR3 sequence reads: CASSLGGAARQETQYF. Written as DNA, the CDR3 is TGTGCCAGCAGCTTAGGGGGAGCGGCGCGCCAAGAGACCCAGTACTTC.

This clonotype has ten or more counts. The chain combines TRBV7-2 with TRBJ2-1; D uncertain. The V end lost 1 base, the J end lost 2 bases, and 9 bases lay between the germline ends. CDR3 length: 15 residues. CDR1 and CDR2 from the germline V gene are SGHTA and FQGNSA. For the CDR3, the DNA is TGTGCCAGCAGCTTAGATGCGGCAGCCTACAATGAGCAGTTCTTC. This gives the protein CASSLDAAAYNEQFF. The entire variable domain, with the rest obtained from reference TRBV7-2 and TRBJ2-1, is as follows: GAGVSQSPSNKVTEKGKDVELRCDPISGHTALYWYRQSLGQGLEFLIYFQGNSAPDKSGLPSDRFSAERTGGSVSTLTIQRTQQEDSAVYLCASSLDAAAYNEQFFGPGTRLTVL.